This T cell receptor beta chain was sequenced during a study of control samples from healthy donors and cancer patients. V was shortened by 0 bases and J by 8 bases, with 5 bases between the two germline ends. Germline CDR1 reads SGHDN; CDR2 reads FVKESK. The CDR3 extends over 12 amino acids. Produced via immunoSEQ multiplex PCR; TCRdb's table is partial and in-frame only. The sample holds 90,000 to 110,000 clones, about 83% seen once. The V call is TRBV14, the J call TRBJ2-1; D is uncertain. The specimen sequenced was blood. The TCR originated in a woman in her forties or fifties in good health. CDR3 DNA sequence: TGTGCCAGCAGCCAAGATTGGGATGAGCAGTTCTTC. The encoded protein is CASSQDWDEQFF.